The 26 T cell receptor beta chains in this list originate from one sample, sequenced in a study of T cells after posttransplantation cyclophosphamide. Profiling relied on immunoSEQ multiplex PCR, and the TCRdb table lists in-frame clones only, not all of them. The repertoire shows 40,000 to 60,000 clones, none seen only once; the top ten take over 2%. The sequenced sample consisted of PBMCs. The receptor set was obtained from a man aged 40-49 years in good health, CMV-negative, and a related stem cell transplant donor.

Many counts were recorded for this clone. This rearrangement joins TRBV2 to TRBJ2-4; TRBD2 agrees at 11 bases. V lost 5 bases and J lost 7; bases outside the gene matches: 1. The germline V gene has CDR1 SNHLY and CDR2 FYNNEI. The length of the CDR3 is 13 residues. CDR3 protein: CASSIAGGNIQYF. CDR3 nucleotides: TGTGCCAGCAGTATAGCGGGAGGGAACATTCAGTACTTC.

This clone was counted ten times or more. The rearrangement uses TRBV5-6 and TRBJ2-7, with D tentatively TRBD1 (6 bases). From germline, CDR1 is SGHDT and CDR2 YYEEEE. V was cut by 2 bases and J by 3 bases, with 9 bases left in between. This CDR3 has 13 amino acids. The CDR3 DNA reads TGTGCCAGCAGCTTAGCAGGGGTCTACGAGCAGTACTTC. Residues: CASSLAGVYEQYF.

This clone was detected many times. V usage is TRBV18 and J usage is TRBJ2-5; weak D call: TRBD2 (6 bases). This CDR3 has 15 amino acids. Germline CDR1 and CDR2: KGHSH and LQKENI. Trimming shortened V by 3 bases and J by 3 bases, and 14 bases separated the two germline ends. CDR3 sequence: CASSPLPSEKETQYF. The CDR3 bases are TGTGCCAGCTCACCGTTGCCTAGCGAGAAAGAGACCCAGTACTTC. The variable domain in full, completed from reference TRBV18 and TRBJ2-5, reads NAGVMQNPRHLVRRRGQEARLRCSPMKGHSHVYWYRQLPEEGLKFMVYLQKENIIDESGMPKERFSAEFPKEGPSILRIQQVVRGDSAAYFCASSPLPSEKETQYFGPGTRLLVL.

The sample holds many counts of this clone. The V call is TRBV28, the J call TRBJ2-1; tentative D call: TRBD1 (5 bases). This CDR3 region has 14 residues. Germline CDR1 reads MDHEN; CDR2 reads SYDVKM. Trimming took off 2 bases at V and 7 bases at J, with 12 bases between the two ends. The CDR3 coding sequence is TGTGCCAGCAGTTTACCAGGGCCAAATAATGAGCAGTTCTTC. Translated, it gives CASSLPGPNNEQFF.

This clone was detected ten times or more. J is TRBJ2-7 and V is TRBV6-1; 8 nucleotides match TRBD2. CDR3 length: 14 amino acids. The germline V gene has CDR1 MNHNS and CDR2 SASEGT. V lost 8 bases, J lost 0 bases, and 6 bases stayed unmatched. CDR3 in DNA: TGTGCCAGCTTCCCCGCGGGAGGCTCCTACGAGCAGTACTTC. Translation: CASFPAGGSYEQYF.

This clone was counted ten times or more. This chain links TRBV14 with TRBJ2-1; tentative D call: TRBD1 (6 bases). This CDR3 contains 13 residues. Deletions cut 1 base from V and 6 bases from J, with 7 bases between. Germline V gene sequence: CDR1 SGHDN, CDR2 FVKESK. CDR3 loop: CASSQGQANEQFF. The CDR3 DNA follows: TGTGCCAGCAGCCAAGGACAGGCCAATGAGCAGTTCTTC.

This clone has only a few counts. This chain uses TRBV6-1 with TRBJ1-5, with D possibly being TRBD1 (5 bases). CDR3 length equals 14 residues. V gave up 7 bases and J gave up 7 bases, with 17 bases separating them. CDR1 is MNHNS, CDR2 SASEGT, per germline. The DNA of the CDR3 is TGTGCCAGCAACAGAAGGGGTGTAGGGCAGCCCCAGCATTTT. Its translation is CASNRRGVGQPQHF.

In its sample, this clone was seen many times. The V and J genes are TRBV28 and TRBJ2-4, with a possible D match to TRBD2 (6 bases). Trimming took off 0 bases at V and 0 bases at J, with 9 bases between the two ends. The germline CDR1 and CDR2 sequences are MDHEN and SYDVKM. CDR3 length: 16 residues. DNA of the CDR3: TGTGCCAGCAGTTTATGGGGGGGACTAGCCAAAAACATTCAGTACTTC. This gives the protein CASSLWGGLAKNIQYF.

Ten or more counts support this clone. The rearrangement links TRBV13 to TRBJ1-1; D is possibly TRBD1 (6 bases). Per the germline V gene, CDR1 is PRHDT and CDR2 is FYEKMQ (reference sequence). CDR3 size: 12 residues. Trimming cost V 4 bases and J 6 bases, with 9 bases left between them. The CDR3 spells CASSSNRAEAFF. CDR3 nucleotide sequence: TGTGCCAGCAGCTCCAACAGGGCTGAAGCTTTCTTT.

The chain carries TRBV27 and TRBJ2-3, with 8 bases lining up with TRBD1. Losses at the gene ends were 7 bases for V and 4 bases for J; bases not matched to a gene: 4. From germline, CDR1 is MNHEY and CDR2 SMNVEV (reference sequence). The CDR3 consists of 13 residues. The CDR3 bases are TGTGCCAGCACCAGGGGGCGTGCAGATACGCAGTATTTT. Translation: CASTRGRADTQYF.

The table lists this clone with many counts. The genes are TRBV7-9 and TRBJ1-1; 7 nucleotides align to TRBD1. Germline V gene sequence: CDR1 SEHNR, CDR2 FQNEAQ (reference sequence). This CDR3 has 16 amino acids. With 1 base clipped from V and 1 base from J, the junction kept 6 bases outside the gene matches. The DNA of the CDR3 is TGTGCCAGCAGCTTAGGGGGACAGCCGACGAACACTGAAGCTTTCTTT. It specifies CASSLGGQPTNTEAFF. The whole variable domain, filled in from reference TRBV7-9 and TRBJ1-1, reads DTGVSQNPRHKITKRGQNVTFRCDPISEHNRLYWYRQTLGQGPEFLTYFQNEAQLEKSRLLSDRFSAERPKGSFSTLEIQRTEQGDSAMYLCASSLGGQPTNTEAFFGQGTRLTVV.

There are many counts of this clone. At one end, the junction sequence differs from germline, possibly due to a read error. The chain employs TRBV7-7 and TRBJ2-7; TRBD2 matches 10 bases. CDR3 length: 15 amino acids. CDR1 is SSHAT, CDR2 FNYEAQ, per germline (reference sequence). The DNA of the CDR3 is TGTGCTAGCAGCTTAGGGTCTAGCGGGAGCTACGAGCAGTACTTC. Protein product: CASSLGSSGSYEQYF. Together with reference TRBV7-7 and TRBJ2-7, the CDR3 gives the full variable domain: GAGVSQSPRYKVTKRGQDVTLRCDPISSHATLYWYQQALGQGPEFLTYFNYEAQPDKSGLPSDRFSAERPEGSISTLTIQRTEQRDSAMYRCASSLGSSGSYEQYFGPGTRLTVT.

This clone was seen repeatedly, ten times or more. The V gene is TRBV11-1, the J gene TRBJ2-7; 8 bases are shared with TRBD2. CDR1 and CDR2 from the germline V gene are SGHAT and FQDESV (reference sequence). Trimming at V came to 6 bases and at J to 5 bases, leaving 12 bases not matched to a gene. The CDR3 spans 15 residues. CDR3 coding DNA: TGTGCCAGCAGGTCCCGGGAGGGAGCTGACGACGAGCAGTACTTC. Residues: CASRSREGADDEQYF.

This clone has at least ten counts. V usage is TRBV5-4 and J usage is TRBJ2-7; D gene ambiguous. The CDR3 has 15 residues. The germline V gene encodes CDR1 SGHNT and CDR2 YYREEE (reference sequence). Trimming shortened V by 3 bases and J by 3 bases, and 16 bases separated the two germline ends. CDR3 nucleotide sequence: TGTGCCAGCAGCTACCCCGGGTACCAAGACTACGAGCAGTACTTC. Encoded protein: CASSYPGYQDYEQYF.

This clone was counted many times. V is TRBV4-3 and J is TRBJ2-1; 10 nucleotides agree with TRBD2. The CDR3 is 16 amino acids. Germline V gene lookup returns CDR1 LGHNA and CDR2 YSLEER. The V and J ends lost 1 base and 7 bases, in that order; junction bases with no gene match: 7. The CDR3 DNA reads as TGCGCCAGCAGCCAAGGGGCTAGCGGGAGTTGGAATGAGCAGTTCTTC. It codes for CASSQGASGSWNEQFF.

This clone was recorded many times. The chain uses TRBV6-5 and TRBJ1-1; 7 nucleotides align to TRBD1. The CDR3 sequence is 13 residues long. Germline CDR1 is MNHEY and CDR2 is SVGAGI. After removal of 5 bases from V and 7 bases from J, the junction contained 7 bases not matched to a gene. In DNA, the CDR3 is TGTGCCAGCAGTCCGGGACAGCAACTTGAAGCTTTCTTT. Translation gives CASSPGQQLEAFF.

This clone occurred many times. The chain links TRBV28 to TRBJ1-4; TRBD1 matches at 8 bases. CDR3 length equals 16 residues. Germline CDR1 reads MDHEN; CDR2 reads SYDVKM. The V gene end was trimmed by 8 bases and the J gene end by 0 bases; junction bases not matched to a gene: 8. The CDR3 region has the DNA TGTGCCAGCGCCGATGGACAGGGTGCAACTAATGAAAAACTGTTTTTT. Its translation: CASADGQGATNEKLFF. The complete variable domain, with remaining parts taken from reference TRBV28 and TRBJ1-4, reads DVKVTQSSRYLVKRTGEKVFLECVQDMDHENMFWYRQDPGLGLRLIYFSYDVKMKEKGDIPEGYSVSREKKERFSLILESASTNQTSMYLCASADGQGATNEKLFFGSGTQLSVL.

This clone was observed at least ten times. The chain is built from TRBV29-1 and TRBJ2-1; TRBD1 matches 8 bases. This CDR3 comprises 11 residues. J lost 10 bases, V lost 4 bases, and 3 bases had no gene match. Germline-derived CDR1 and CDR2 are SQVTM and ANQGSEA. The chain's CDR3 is CSVAGGGEQFF. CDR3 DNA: TGCAGCGTTGCAGGGGGCGGGGAGCAGTTCTTC.

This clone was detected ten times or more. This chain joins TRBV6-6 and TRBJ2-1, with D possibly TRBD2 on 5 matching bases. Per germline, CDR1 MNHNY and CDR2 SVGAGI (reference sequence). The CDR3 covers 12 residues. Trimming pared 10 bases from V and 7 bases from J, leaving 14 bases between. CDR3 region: CATDEGSNEQFF. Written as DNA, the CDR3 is TGTGCCACGGACGAGGGATCTAATGAGCAGTTCTTC.

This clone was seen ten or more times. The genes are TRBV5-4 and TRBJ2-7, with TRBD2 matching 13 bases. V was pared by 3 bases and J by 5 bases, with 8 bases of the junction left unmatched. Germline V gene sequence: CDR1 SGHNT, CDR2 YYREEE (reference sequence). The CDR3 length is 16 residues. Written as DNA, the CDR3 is TGTGCCAGCAGCTCCGGACTAGCGGGAGTACTTGACGAGCAGTACTTC. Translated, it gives CASSSGLAGVLDEQYF. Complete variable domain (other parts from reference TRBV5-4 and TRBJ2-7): ETGVTQSPTHLIKTRGQQVTLRCSSQSGHNTVSWYQQALGQGPQFIFQYYREEENGRGNFPPRFSGLQFPNYSSELNVNALELDDSALYLCASSSGLAGVLDEQYFGPGTRLTVT.

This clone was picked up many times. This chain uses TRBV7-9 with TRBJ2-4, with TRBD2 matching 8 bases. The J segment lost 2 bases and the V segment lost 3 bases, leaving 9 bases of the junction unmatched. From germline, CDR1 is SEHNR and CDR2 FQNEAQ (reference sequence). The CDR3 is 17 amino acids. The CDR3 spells CASSLGSGKTTKNIQYF. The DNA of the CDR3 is TGTGCCAGCAGCTTGGGTAGCGGGAAGACTACCAAAAACATTCAGTACTTC.

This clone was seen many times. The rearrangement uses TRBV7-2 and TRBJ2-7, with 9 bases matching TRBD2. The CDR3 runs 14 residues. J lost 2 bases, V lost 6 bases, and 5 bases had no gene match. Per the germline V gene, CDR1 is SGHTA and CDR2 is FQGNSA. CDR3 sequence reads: CASSSTSGAYEQYF. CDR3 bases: TGTGCCAGCAGTTCGACTAGCGGAGCCTACGAGCAGTACTTC.

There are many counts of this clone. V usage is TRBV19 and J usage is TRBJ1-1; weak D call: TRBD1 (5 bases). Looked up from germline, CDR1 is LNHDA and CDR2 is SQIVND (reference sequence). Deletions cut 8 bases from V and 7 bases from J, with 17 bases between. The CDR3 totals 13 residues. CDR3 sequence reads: CASRPQGGGEAFF. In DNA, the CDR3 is TGTGCCAGTCGTCCCCAGGGAGGTGGTGAAGCTTTCTTT.

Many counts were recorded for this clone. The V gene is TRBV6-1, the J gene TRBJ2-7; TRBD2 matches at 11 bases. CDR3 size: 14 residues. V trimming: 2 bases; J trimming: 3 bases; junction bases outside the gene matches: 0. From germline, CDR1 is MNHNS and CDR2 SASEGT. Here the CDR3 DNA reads TGTGCCAGCAGTGAACTAGCGGGAGGCTACGAGCAGTACTTC. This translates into CASSELAGGYEQYF.

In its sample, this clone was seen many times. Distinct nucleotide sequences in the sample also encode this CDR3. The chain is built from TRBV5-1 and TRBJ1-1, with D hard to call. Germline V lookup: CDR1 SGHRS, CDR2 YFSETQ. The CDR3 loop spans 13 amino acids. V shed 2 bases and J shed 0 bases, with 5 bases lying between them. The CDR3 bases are TGCGCCAGCAGCTTAACAGTGAACACTGAAGCTTTCTTT. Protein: CASSLTVNTEAFF.

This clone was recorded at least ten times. CDR3 amino acids: CASSLGDRLKNTGELFF. The CDR3 coding sequence is TGTGCCAGCAGCTTGGGGGACAGATTAAAGAACACCGGGGAGCTGTTTTTT. This rearrangement joins TRBV5-4 to TRBJ2-2, with TRBD1 matching over 7 bases. J gave up 1 base and V 0 bases, and 6 bases lay outside the gene matches. Germline-derived CDR1 and CDR2 are SGHNT and YYREEE (reference sequence). This CDR3 has 17 amino acids.